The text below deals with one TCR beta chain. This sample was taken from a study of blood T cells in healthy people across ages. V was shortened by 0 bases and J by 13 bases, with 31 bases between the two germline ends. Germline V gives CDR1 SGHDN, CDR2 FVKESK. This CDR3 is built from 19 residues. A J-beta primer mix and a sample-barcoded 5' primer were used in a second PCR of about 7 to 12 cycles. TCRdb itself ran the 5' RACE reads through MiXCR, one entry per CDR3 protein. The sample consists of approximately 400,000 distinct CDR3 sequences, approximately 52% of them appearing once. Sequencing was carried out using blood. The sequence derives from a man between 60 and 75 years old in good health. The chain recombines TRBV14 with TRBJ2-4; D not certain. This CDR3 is CASSQDRRDPGRFLRAQYF. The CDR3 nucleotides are TGTGCCAGCAGCCAAGATCGAAGGGATCCAGGACGGTTTCTGCGAGCACAGTACTTC.